The T cell receptor beta chain described here comes from a study of T-cell reconstitution after alpha-beta-depleted transplantation in children. Overall study findings and caveats: When one year had passed after transplant, most T-cell counts and diversity came from newly produced T cells. Recipient T cells and thymic progenitors that survived were the source of the high TCRbeta diversity seen at day 60 in some patients. Expanded graft clones, several hundred of them, were reportedly the source of alpha-beta T cells about two months after transplant.

About this clonotype itself: Antigen: not known.

Unique molecular identifiers were incorporated during preparation of the TCRbeta library. MiXCR, run by TCRdb on the PCR reads, gives a single entry per CDR3 protein. This sample has some 310,000 distinct CDR3 sequences, with over 20% found just once. After removal of 0 bases from V and 2 bases from J, the junction contained 7 bases not matched to a gene. The CDR3 covers 16 residues. Germline lookup yields CDR1 SQVTM and CDR2 ANQGSEA. The chain carries TRBV29-1 and TRBJ2-3, with 8 nucleotides matching TRBD2. This specimen consisted of PBMCs, mostly from graft donor cells, obtained 180 days after TCRalphabeta/CD19-depleted stem cell transplant. The TCR was taken from a male patient younger than 18 who had a stem cell transplant for acute lymphoblastic leukemia, so the T cells may come from the graft donor. CDR3 protein: CSVEDLQAGATDTQYF. The CDR3 coding sequence is TGCAGCGTTGAAGATCTACAAGCGGGAGCCACAGATACGCAGTATTTT.